The rows below give T cell receptor beta chains drawn from one sample of a study of molecular identifiers for immune sequencing clone quantification. Using its own MiXCR run on the PCR reads, TCRdb lists one record per CDR3 protein. In the table there are some 580,000 distinct CDR3 sequences, 25% of which are singletons. Sequenced material: naive CD8+ T cells from blood, with Jurkat cell RNA spiked in. These receptors were taken from a human donor in good health. Some libraries in this study had Jurkat cell RNA spiked in. CDR3s include the opening cysteine and the closing phenylalanine or tryptophan. Fields, in order: clone size, D gene, J gene, V gene, CDR3 DNA, CDR3 protein. D genes are given only for firm matches. Clone size appears in some rows only: once, few, many, or a class for an expanded clone.

abundance: .; d_gene: .; j_gene: TRBJ2-7; v_gene: TRBV21-1; CDR3nt: TGTGCCAGCAGCAAATTTTCAACCTACGAGCAGTACTTC; CDR3aa: CASSKFSTYEQYF
abundance: .; d_gene: .; j_gene: TRBJ1-1; v_gene: TRBV28; CDR3nt: TGTGCCAGCAGTCTAATCGTGGGTAGGACTGAAGCTTTCTTT; CDR3aa: CASSLIVGRTEAFF
abundance: many; d_gene: .; j_gene: TRBJ2-1; v_gene: TRBV7-2; CDR3nt: TGTGCCAGCAGCTTAGGCCTCTTCAATGAGCAGTTCTTC; CDR3aa: CASSLGLFNEQFF
abundance: .; d_gene: .; j_gene: TRBJ2-5; v_gene: TRBV6-6; CDR3nt: TGTGCCAGCAGCGCCTCAGAGGGGGGTAAGGAGACCCAGTACTTC; CDR3aa: CASSASEGGKETQYF
abundance: .; d_gene: .; j_gene: TRBJ2-7; v_gene: TRBV27; CDR3nt: TGTGCCAGCAGCCACATAGGGTACGAGCAGTACTTC; CDR3aa: CASSHIGYEQYF
abundance: .; d_gene: TRBD2; j_gene: TRBJ2-1; v_gene: TRBV4-1; CDR3nt: TGCGCCAGCAGCCAAGATAGTAGCCTAGCGGGCCCCTCGGATGAGCAGTTCTTC; CDR3aa: CASSQDSSLAGPSDEQFF
abundance: .; d_gene: .; j_gene: TRBJ1-2; v_gene: TRBV4-3; CDR3nt: TGCGCCAGCAGCCAAGATCAGGGAGCTAACTATGGCTACACCTTC; CDR3aa: CASSQDQGANYGYTF
abundance: few; d_gene: .; j_gene: TRBJ2-1; v_gene: TRBV10-3; CDR3nt: TGTGCCATCAGTGTAGGGACGGTCAGTGTCAATGAGCAGTTCTTC; CDR3aa: CAISVGTVSVNEQFF
abundance: few; d_gene: TRBD2; j_gene: TRBJ2-2; v_gene: TRBV27; CDR3nt: TGTGCCAGCAGTTTAGGACTAGCGGGAGGGGTCGGGGAGCTGTTTTTT; CDR3aa: CASSLGLAGGVGELFF
abundance: few; d_gene: .; j_gene: TRBJ1-5; v_gene: TRBV6-2/TRBV6-3; CDR3nt: TGTGCCAGCAGTTACTCGGACGGAAGCAATCAGCCCCAGCATTTT; CDR3aa: CASSYSDGSNQPQHF
abundance: .; d_gene: .; j_gene: TRBJ1-1; v_gene: TRBV5-6; CDR3nt: TGTGCCAGCAGCTTGGCCTATGACGGCAGTGAAGCTTTCTTT; CDR3aa: CASSLAYDGSEAFF
abundance: .; d_gene: TRBD2; j_gene: TRBJ2-1; v_gene: TRBV9; CDR3nt: TGTGCCAGCAACCCAAGCGGGGGGGTCAATGAGCAGTTCTTC; CDR3aa: CASNPSGGVNEQFF
abundance: few; d_gene: TRBD1; j_gene: TRBJ2-7; v_gene: TRBV7-7; CDR3nt: TGTGCTAGCAGCCCCGCCGGGACAGACTCCTACGAGCAGTACTTC; CDR3aa: CASSPAGTDSYEQYF
abundance: .; d_gene: TRBD1; j_gene: TRBJ2-1; v_gene: TRBV24-1; CDR3nt: TGTGCCACCAGTGGTGGGACAGGGTCATTCGATGAGCAGTTCTTC; CDR3aa: CATSGGTGSFDEQFF
abundance: .; d_gene: .; j_gene: TRBJ1-1; v_gene: TRBV6-6; CDR3nt: TGTGCCAGCATCTTAGGGGTTGGGGGCACTGAAGCTTTCTTT; CDR3aa: CASILGVGGTEAFF